This record concerns one T cell receptor beta chain sequence. In the authors' methods: Reference gene primer amplification gave nucleated cell count estimates. Measured with immunoSEQ multiplex PCR; TCRdb has only the in-frame clones, and not every one. V and J calls and clone size follow that table, whereas D and trimming were derived from the DNA. The sample holds some 120,000 clones; roughly nine tenths are singletons and the top ten take roughly a quarter. The V end lost 4 bases, the J end lost 5 bases, and 6 bases lay between the germline ends. This CDR3 has 12 residues. The record originates from a study of blood T cell repertoires in COVID-19. The wider study: Whether acute or convalescent, the COVID-19 samples came from the United States, Italy and Spain. PBMCs, B-cell-depleted T cells, or T cells were the source of the cDNA or gDNA that made up the material.

The rearrangement joins TRBV5-3 to TRBJ2-2; no reliable D call. TRBV5-3 is an ORF, and what it does is uncertain. The clonotype was recovered from a man aged 65 to 79 with active or convalescent COVID-19. What was sequenced was peripheral blood. The chain's CDR3 is CARSPPTGELFF. CDR3 in DNA: TGTGCCAGAAGCCCCCCTACCGGGGAGCTGTTTTTT.